Listed below are T cell receptor beta chains from one sample, sequenced in a study of cytomegalovirus exposure and HLA in healthy donors. TCRdb keeps only in-frame clones here, not all; method: immunoSEQ multiplex PCR. The sample lists around 140,000 clones; 75% to 80% were seen once. The sample comprised PBMCs. The receptor set was obtained from a male donor in good health and CMV-seronegative. CDR3s include the opening cysteine and the closing phenylalanine or tryptophan. The D gene is left open where the match is weak. Part of the rows lack a size; the others show once, few, many or a class for expanded clones.

J,size,D,V,DNA,CDR3
TRBJ2-7,NA,NA,TRBV27,TGTGCCACCTCTTATCGCAACGAGCAGTACTTC,CATSYRNEQYF
TRBJ1-2,NA,TRBD1,TRBV10-3,TGTGCCATCAATACGGGACAGGGGAGTGGACGGCAAAGGGGCTACACCTTC,CAINTGQGSGRQRGYTF
TRBJ1-6,NA,NA,TRBV5-6,TGTGCCAGCAGCTTGGGAATAGCAAATTCACCCCTCCACTTT,CASSLGIANSPLHF
TRBJ1-6,NA,TRBD1,TRBV5-1,TGCGCCAGCAGCCCCCGGACAGGGACTAATTCACCCCTCCACTTT,CASSPRTGTNSPLHF
TRBJ2-7,NA,NA,TRBV27,TGTGCCAGCAGTGTCATCCGGGAGAAGAATTACGAGCAGTACTTC,CASSVIREKNYEQYF
TRBJ1-2,NA,TRBD1,TRBV25-1,TGTGCCAGCAGTCCGGACAGGGACCCCTATGGCTACACCTTC,CASSPDRDPYGYTF
TRBJ1-1,NA,NA,TRBV19,TGTGCCAGTAGTGTGGGGGGAAAGGCTGAAGCTTTCTTT,CASSVGGKAEAFF
TRBJ1-4,NA,TRBD1,TRBV7-2,TGTGCCAGCAGCTTAGCGACAGGGGGACGTGAAAAACTGTTTTTT,CASSLATGGREKLFF
TRBJ1-5,few,TRBD1,TRBV6-5,TGTGCCAGCAGGACAGGGCGCCAGCCCCAGCATTTT,CASRTGRQPQHF
TRBJ2-6,few,NA,TRBV5-6,TGTGCCAGCAGCCCCGGGTCTGGGGCCAACGTCCTGACTTTC,CASSPGSGANVLTF
TRBJ2-1,medium-sized,NA,TRBV6-4,TGTGCCAGCAGTGACTCAGCCGCCAGGGAATACAATGAGCAGTTCTTC,CASSDSAAREYNEQFF
TRBJ1-2,NA,NA,TRBV6-5,TGTGCCAGCAGTTACCAGGGGTCGCGTGGCTACACCTTC,CASSYQGSRGYTF
TRBJ1-5,NA,NA,TRBV6-5,TGTGCCAGCAGTTTAGGACTGAATAGCAATCAGCCCCAGCATTTT,CASSLGLNSNQPQHF
TRBJ1-1,few,TRBD1,TRBV5-4,TGTGCCAGCAGCTGGGACAGGGGAGGGCCTGAAGCTTTCTTT,CASSWDRGGPEAFF
TRBJ2-7,once,NA,TRBV7-6,TGTGCCAGCAGCTTGGCGCCGGGGGACGAGCAGTACTTC,CASSLAPGDEQYF
TRBJ1-1,NA,TRBD1,TRBV9,TGTGCCAGCAGCCCCGGACAGGGGCAAGCTTTCTTT,CASSPGQGQAFF
TRBJ2-1,few,TRBD2,TRBV2,TGTGCCAGCAGGAGGGGGACTAGCGGGACATATGAGCAGTTCTTC,CASRRGTSGTYEQFF
TRBJ1-4,few,TRBD1,TRBV18,TGTGCCAGCTCACCCAACAGGGGGACTAATGAAAAACTGTTTTTT,CASSPNRGTNEKLFF
TRBJ2-4,NA,NA,TRBV2,TGTGCCAGCAGTGGAGAAAACATTCAGTACTTC,CASSGENIQYF
TRBJ1-5,NA,NA,TRBV19,TGTGCCAGTAGTATAGATCCGTGGGCAGATCAGCCCCAGCATTTT,CASSIDPWADQPQHF
TRBJ2-5,NA,NA,TRBV4-3,TGCGCCAGCAGCCAAGATTTGGGGGCCGAAGAGACCCAGTACTTC,CASSQDLGAEETQYF
TRBJ2-7,NA,TRBD1,TRBV11-2,TGTGCCAGCAGCCCGGGGACAGGGGGCGAATTACGGCAGTACTTC,CASSPGTGGELRQYF
TRBJ1-3,NA,TRBD1,TRBV7-2,TGTGCCAGCAGTCCAGGGGGGTCCCTCAGACAAAACACCATATATTTT,CASSPGGSLRQNTIYF
TRBJ2-2,NA,TRBD2,TRBV9,TGTGCCAGCAGCCCCCGTGGTAGCGGGGCTGTATACTACACCGGGGAGCTGTTTTTT,CASSPRGSGAVYYTGELFF
TRBJ2-2,NA,NA,TRBV11-3,TGTGCCAGCAGCTTAGTCGGACACCTCACCGGGGAGCTGTTTTTT,CASSLVGHLTGELFF
TRBJ2-7,NA,TRBD1,TRBV4-3,TGCGCCAGCAGCCAAGATGGGACAGGGGTCTACGAGCAGTACTTC,CASSQDGTGVYEQYF
TRBJ2-1,NA,TRBD2,TRBV15,TGTGCCACCAGCAGAGATAGCGGGCTAGCGGGGTTCAATGAGCAGTTCTTC,CATSRDSGLAGFNEQFF